This entry lists 25 T cell receptor beta chains sequenced from one sample in a study of blood T cell repertoires in COVID-19. Generated by immunoSEQ multiplex PCR, the TCRdb table keeps only in-frame clones and is missing some. The sample lists 100,000 or so clones, around 83% seen once, with 2% to 2.5% in the top ten. Sequencing input: peripheral blood. The source is a human donor in a cohort sampled during active COVID-19.

This sequence joins TRBV5-1 and TRBJ1-1; 9 nucleotides agree with TRBD1. The junction had 6 bases not matched to a gene; V was cut back by 2 bases and J by 7 bases. From germline, CDR1 is SGHRS and CDR2 YFSETQ. The CDR3 totals 14 residues. The CDR3 is CASSFSQGQGEAFF. The CDR3 DNA sequence: TGCGCCAGCAGCTTCAGTCAGGGACAGGGTGAAGCTTTCTTT.

The rearrangement uses TRBV27 and TRBJ2-5; 10 positions agree with TRBD1. J was trimmed by 5 bases and V by 7 bases; bases with no gene match: 4. Germline V gene lookup returns CDR1 MNHEY and CDR2 SMNVEV (reference sequence). The length of the CDR3 is 13 residues. The CDR3 bases are TGTGCCAGCATTGACAGGGGGCGTGAGACCCAGTACTTC. Protein: CASIDRGRETQYF.

The V and J genes are TRBV28 and TRBJ1-2; TRBD1 might be the D (6 bases). There are 15 residues in the CDR3. The germline gives CDR1 MDHEN, CDR2 SYDVKM. Trimming pared 4 bases from V and 2 bases from J, leaving 14 bases between. CDR3 amino acids: CASSSLGHSNYGYTF. In DNA, the CDR3 is TGTGCCAGCAGTTCCCTGGGACACTCGAACTATGGCTACACCTTC.

The V gene is TRBV30, the J gene TRBJ2-2; possibly TRBD1 for D (5 bases). Trimming removed 3 bases at V and 2 bases at J, with 13 bases between. In germline, CDR1 is GTSNPN, CDR2 SVGIG (reference sequence). This CDR3 has 15 amino acids. The CDR3 region has the DNA TGTGCCTGGAGGGGGCTCGCAGGAAACACCGGGGAGCTGTTTTTT. It is translated as CAWRGLAGNTGELFF.

The chain carries TRBV4-1 and TRBJ1-2; D remains ambiguous. CDR1 and CDR2 (germline): MGHRA, YSYEKL. The CDR3 extends over 15 amino acids. Trimming removed 3 bases at V and 3 bases at J, with 14 bases between. The CDR3 coding sequence is TGCGCCAGCAGCCACCTCGCCCGGGGAGACTATGGCTACACCTTC. Its protein product is CASSHLARGDYGYTF.

This clone has only a few counts. The chain links TRBV30 to TRBJ1-6; D is undetermined. The germline V gene has CDR1 GTSNPN and CDR2 SVGIG (reference sequence). The CDR3 consists of 13 residues. Trimming shortened V by 0 bases and J by 10 bases, and 10 bases separated the two germline ends. The CDR3 sequence is CAWSVDPRSPLHF. In nucleotides, the CDR3 is TGTGCCTGGAGTGTAGACCCGAGGTCACCCCTCCACTTT.

The chain has TRBV5-6 and TRBJ2-3, with TRBD1 matching 7 bases. Germline CDR1 SGHDT, CDR2 YYEEEE. This CDR3 spans 18 amino acids. With 4 bases clipped from V and 2 bases from J, the junction kept 16 bases outside the gene matches. Here the CDR3 reads CASSTSWSRDSYTDTQYF. The CDR3 DNA sequence: TGTGCCAGCAGCACGTCGTGGAGTCGGGACAGTTACACAGATACGCAGTATTTT.

This chain uses TRBV5-1 with TRBJ1-1; D is undetermined. CDR1 is SGHRS, CDR2 YFSETQ, per germline. The CDR3 spans 14 residues. The ends were cut back, 0 bases at V and 7 bases at J, with 13 bases in the middle. The CDR3 coding sequence is TGCGCCAGCAGCTTGGAGCCCGGGTACGGTGAAGCTTTCTTT. This sequence encodes CASSLEPGYGEAFF.

This clone was detected once. The rearrangement uses TRBV10-2 and TRBJ2-3; D gene uncertain. Trimming stripped 0 bases from V and 1 base from J, with 8 bases between. The CDR3 has 15 amino acids. CDR1 is WSHSY, CDR2 SAAADI, per germline. The CDR3 sequence: CASSESQSGTDTQYF. In DNA, the CDR3 is TGCGCCAGCAGTGAGTCCCAGTCTGGCACAGATACGCAGTATTTT.

The rearrangement joins TRBV10-3 to TRBJ1-5, with 8 positions matching TRBD1. Germline V gene sequence: CDR1 ENHRY, CDR2 SYGVKD. V lost 10 bases to trimming and J lost 3 bases; unmatched junction nucleotides: 5. This CDR3 is 13 amino acids long. In DNA form, the CDR3 reads TGTGCCAGCGGACAGGGCAACAATCAGCCCCAGCATTTT. Its protein is CASGQGNNQPQHF.

The rearrangement uses TRBV28 and TRBJ1-1, with D uncertain. This CDR3 comprises 15 residues. Deletions cut 2 bases from V and 1 base from J, with 11 bases between. In germline, CDR1 is MDHEN, CDR2 SYDVKM. This CDR3 is CASSLTRPGNTEAFF. CDR3 nucleotide sequence: TGTGCCAGCAGTTTAACTCGCCCGGGGAACACTGAAGCTTTCTTT.

The chain employs TRBV5-1 and TRBJ2-7, with 8 bases identical to TRBD2. V shed 0 bases and J 1 base; nucleotides not matched to a gene: 12. There are 18 residues in the CDR3. Germline CDR1 is SGHRS and CDR2 is YFSETQ. For the CDR3, the DNA is TGCGCCAGCAGCTTGGAACCGAGTGGGACTAGACCTTCCTACGAGCAGTACTTC. Residues: CASSLEPSGTRPSYEQYF. Filled out from reference TRBV5-1 and TRBJ2-7, the complete variable domain reads KAGVTQTPRYLIKTRGQQVTLSCSPISGHRSVSWYQQTPGQGLQFLFEYFSETQRNKGNFPGRFSGRQFSNSRSEMNVSTLELGDSALYLCASSLEPSGTRPSYEQYFGPGTRLTVT.

The chain combines TRBV5-1 with TRBJ2-5, with 9 bases fitting TRBD2. CDR1 SGHRS and CDR2 YFSETQ come from the germline V gene. With 4 bases clipped from V and 1 base from J, the junction kept 11 bases outside the gene matches. The CDR3 is 17 amino acids. The CDR3 loop reads CASSPGLLAGIQETQYF. In nucleotides, the CDR3 is TGCGCCAGCAGCCCAGGACTCCTAGCGGGGATCCAAGAGACCCAGTACTTC.

V gene TRBV6-1 combines with J gene TRBJ1-1; 7 nucleotides agree with TRBD1. The V gene end was trimmed by 3 bases and the J gene end by 4 bases; junction bases not matched to a gene: 8. The CDR3 has 15 residues. Germline V CDR1 and CDR2: MNHNS, SASEGT. The CDR3 DNA follows: TGTGCCAGCAGTGAGCTACAGGGGTGGCGCACTGAAGCTTTCTTT. It yields the protein CASSELQGWRTEAFF.

This clone was seen a handful of times. CDR3 protein: CASSQQGSETQYF. The CDR3 nucleotides are TGTGCCAGTAGTCAACAGGGTTCTGAGACCCAGTACTTC. This chain joins TRBV19 and TRBJ2-5, with D perhaps matching TRBD1 (6 bases). Per germline, CDR1 LNHDA and CDR2 SQIVND (reference sequence). The CDR3 runs 13 residues. V was clipped by 5 bases and J by 5 bases, with 12 bases between them.

The chain employs TRBV4-2 and TRBJ2-6, with a tentative D call TRBD1 (5 bases). This CDR3 has 15 residues. Germline V lookup: CDR1 LGHNA, CDR2 YNFKEQ. V was clipped by 3 bases and J by 0 bases, with 6 bases between them. The CDR3 sequence is CASSQDTSGANVLTF. The CDR3 nucleotides read TGTGCCAGCAGCCAGGACACCTCTGGGGCCAACGTCCTGACTTTC.

The chain is built from TRBV18 and TRBJ2-6; unclear D gene. Germline lookup yields CDR1 KGHSH and CDR2 LQKENI. Trimming took 3 bases from V and 1 from J, leaving 10 bases between them. The CDR3 loop spans 16 amino acids. The CDR3 region has the DNA TGTGCCAGCTCACCTCTTAGATTATCTGGGGCCAACGTCCTGACTTTC. It specifies CASSPLRLSGANVLTF. Full variable domain (missing parts from reference TRBV18 and TRBJ2-6): NAGVMQNPRHLVRRRGQEARLRCSPMKGHSHVYWYRQLPEEGLKFMVYLQKENIIDESGMPKERFSAEFPKEGPSILRIQQVVRGDSAAYFCASSPLRLSGANVLTFGAGSRLTVL.

DNA for the CDR3: TGTGCCAGCTCCCGGCCAAAGGACAGGGATTCAAATGGCTACACCTTC. The encoded protein is CASSRPKDRDSNGYTF. The chain links TRBV28 to TRBJ1-2; the match to TRBD1 covers 8 bases. This CDR3 comprises 16 residues. Germline V lookup: CDR1 MDHEN, CDR2 SYDVKM. The J segment lost 6 bases and the V segment lost 8 bases, leaving 17 bases of the junction unmatched.

V gene TRBV9 combines with J gene TRBJ2-5, with 7 bases fitting TRBD2. The CDR3 has 15 residues. The V and J ends lost 0 bases and 5 bases, in that order; junction bases with no gene match: 7. The germline gives CDR1 SGDLS, CDR2 YYNGEE. As DNA, the CDR3 is TGTGCCAGCAGCGTAGGCCCCACTAGCGCGGAGACCCAGTACTTC. Its protein product is CASSVGPTSAETQYF.

The rearrangement joins TRBV28 to TRBJ2-3; TRBD2 aligns across 8 bases. This CDR3 spans 15 amino acids. The V segment lost 5 bases and the J segment 3 bases; nucleotides outside the gene matches: 7. Per germline, CDR1 MDHEN and CDR2 SYDVKM. The CDR3 nucleotides read TGTGCCAGCAGTGAGGCCGGGGGGGAAACAGATACGCAGTATTTT. Its translation is CASSEAGGETDTQYF.

The chain combines TRBV9 with TRBJ2-4, with D possibly matching TRBD1 (6 bases). The CDR3 covers 16 residues. The ends were cut back, 0 bases at V and 1 base at J, with 11 bases in the middle. Germline V CDR1 and CDR2: SGDLS, YYNGEE. Written as DNA, the CDR3 is TGTGCCAGCAGCGTAGGAAGTGGACAGGCCAAAAACATTCAGTACTTC. As protein: CASSVGSGQAKNIQYF.

The chain links TRBV6-6 to TRBJ1-1, with D maybe TRBD1 (6 bases). Germline CDR1 and CDR2: MNHNY and SVGAGI (reference sequence). The V and J ends lost 0 bases and 5 bases respectively, with 10 bases between them. The CDR3 has 14 residues. The CDR3 DNA reads as TGTGCCAGCAGTTACTCGGGGCAGGGGACTGAAGCTTTCTTT. The encoded protein is CASSYSGQGTEAFF.

The sample holds a few counts of this clone. The chain combines TRBV19 with TRBJ1-3; a possible D gene is TRBD1 (5 bases). Per germline, CDR1 LNHDA and CDR2 SQIVND (reference sequence). The CDR3 loop spans 14 amino acids. V was clipped by 3 bases and J by 3 bases, with 9 bases between them. The CDR3 protein is CASSIQGNGNTIYF. The CDR3 region has the DNA TGTGCCAGTAGTATCCAGGGAAATGGAAACACCATATATTTT. Drawing the rest from reference TRBV19 and TRBJ1-3, the complete variable domain is DGGITQSPKYLFRKEGQNVTLSCEQNLNHDAMYWYRQDPGQGLRLIYYSQIVNDFQKGDIAEGYSVSREKKESFPLTVTSAQKNPTAFYLCASSIQGNGNTIYFGEGSWLTVV.

The CDR3 region has the DNA TGTGCCAGCAGTTCCGGGACAGACCCCTACAATGAGCAGTTCTTC. It specifies CASSSGTDPYNEQFF. The chain employs TRBV5-4 and TRBJ2-1, with TRBD1 matching 7 bases. The CDR3 totals 15 residues. Germline CDR1 SGHNT, CDR2 YYREEE (reference sequence). V trimming: 5 bases; J trimming: 2 bases; junction bases outside the gene matches: 7.

V gene TRBV30 combines with J gene TRBJ2-4, with 9 nucleotides matching TRBD1. The CDR3 loop spans 17 amino acids. In germline, CDR1 is GTSNPN, CDR2 SVGIG (reference sequence). The J segment lost 8 bases and the V segment lost 2 bases, leaving 16 bases of the junction unmatched. CDR3 sequence: CAWSSFTGTGFEDIQYF. As DNA, the CDR3 is TGTGCCTGGAGTAGTTTTACCGGGACAGGGTTTGAAGACATTCAGTACTTC.